One and the same sample provided the 17 T cell receptor beta chains below, sequenced in a study of T cells of healthy individuals. TCRdb itself ran the 5' RACE reads through MiXCR, one entry per CDR3 protein. The profile shows 40,000 to 45,000 distinct CDR3 sequences, about 4.5% of them singletons. All receptors come from a human donor in good health.

This clonotype occurred many times. V is TRBV30 and J is TRBJ1-2; 7 nucleotides align to TRBD1. The CDR3 is 13 amino acids. Trimming removed 3 bases from V and 6 bases from J; junction bases left unmatched: 7. CDR1 is GTSNPN and CDR2 is SVGIG in the germline V gene (reference sequence). CDR3 protein: CAWSPDRADGYTF. The CDR3, as DNA: TGTGCCTGGAGCCCCGACAGGGCTGATGGCTACACCTTC.

This clonotype turned up a few times. The gene calls are TRBV7-9 and TRBJ2-1, with D maybe TRBD2 (5 bases). The CDR3 covers 11 residues. V lost 1 base and J 15 bases, leaving 10 bases between the germline ends. Germline lookup yields CDR1 SEHNR and CDR2 FQNEAQ (reference sequence). This chain's CDR3 is CASSLGSGLFF. The DNA of the CDR3 is TGTGCCAGCAGCTTAGGGTCGGGATTGTTCTTC. Looking up the rest from reference TRBV7-9 and TRBJ2-1 gives the full variable domain: DTGVSQNPRHKITKRGQNVTFRCDPISEHNRLYWYRQTLGQGPEFLTYFQNEAQLEKSRLLSDRFSAERPKGSFSTLEIQRTEQGDSAMYLCASSLGSGLFFGPGTRLTVL.

This clonotype was observed many times. At one end the junction does not follow the germline gene, possibly because of a read error. V and J are TRBV11-2 and TRBJ1-1; D gene uncertain. CDR3 size: 13 residues. Germline V gene data show CDR1 as SGHAT and CDR2 as FQNNGV. The chain's CDR3 is CASSLERNTEAFF. The CDR3 DNA follows: TGCGCCAGCAGCTTGGAGCGGAACACTGAAGCTTTCTTT.

This clonotype appeared many times. V usage is TRBV19 and J usage is TRBJ1-5; 7 bases align to TRBD1. Trimming took 7 bases from V and 3 from J; bases not matched to a gene: 12. The germline CDR1 and CDR2 sequences are LNHDA and SQIVND (reference sequence). The CDR3 consists of 16 residues. The CDR3 spells CASKYQPGQTNQPQHF. CDR3 DNA: TGTGCCAGTAAGTACCAACCGGGACAGACCAATCAGCCCCAGCATTTT.

This clonotype was seen many times. The chain joins TRBV4-2 to TRBJ2-3; 7 bases agree with TRBD2. The CDR3 contains 17 residues. Unmatched junction bases numbered 11, after V lost 2 bases and J lost 3 bases. Germline V CDR1 and CDR2: LGHNA, YNFKEQ. The CDR3 coding sequence is TGTGCCAGCAGCCAATCAGGTGGCGGGAGAGGGACAGATACGCAGTATTTT. This sequence encodes CASSQSGGGRGTDTQYF.

The V gene is TRBV12-3 or TRBV12-4, the J gene TRBJ1-5, with 9 bases that match TRBD1. The CDR3 has 17 residues. V shed 5 bases, J shed 0 bases, and the junction held 8 bases outside the gene matches. In DNA, the CDR3 is TGTGCCAGCAGTCCGGGACAGGGCCCTTTTAGCAATCAGCCCCAGCATTTT. Protein sequence: CASSPGQGPFSNQPQHF.

In its sample, this clonotype was seen many times. The chain joins TRBV5-1 to TRBJ2-4; D gene ambiguous. CDR3 length: 14 residues. V was pared by 4 bases and J by 1 base, with 9 bases between. Per the germline V gene, CDR1 is SGHRS and CDR2 is YFSETQ. The CDR3 DNA sequence: TGCGCCAGCAGCCCTTTTACGGCCAAAAACATTCAGTACTTC. This translates into CASSPFTAKNIQYF.

The rearrangement joins TRBV4-3 to TRBJ1-1; D gene uncertain. CDR1 LGHNA and CDR2 YSLEER come from the germline V gene. The CDR3 has 13 amino acids. Trimming took off 0 bases at V and 0 bases at J, with 2 bases between the two ends. CDR3 coding DNA: TGCGCCAGCAGCCAAGATTTGAACACTGAAGCTTTCTTT. Protein: CASSQDLNTEAFF.

This chain connects TRBV18 to TRBJ2-3, with D unresolved. Trimming removed 6 bases from V and 0 bases from J, with 16 bases in between. Germline V CDR1 and CDR2: KGHSH, LQKENI. This CDR3 comprises 16 residues. This CDR3 is CASSSSRSPSTDTQYF. The CDR3 DNA is TGTGCCAGCTCCTCGAGCCGGTCTCCTAGCACAGATACGCAGTATTTT.

This clonotype was recorded many times. The rearrangement links TRBV25-1 to TRBJ2-1; weak D call: TRBD2 (6 bases). CDR1 MGHDK and CDR2 SYGVNS come from the germline V gene. The length of the CDR3 is 15 residues. V dropped 3 bases and J dropped 7 bases, with 16 bases sitting between them. CDR3 coding DNA: TGTGCCAGCAGTGATCGGAGGGTAAACCCGAATGAGCAGTTCTTC. Residues: CASSDRRVNPNEQFF.

The table lists this clonotype with many counts. The chain couples TRBV6-5 to TRBJ2-7; TRBD1 aligns across 9 bases. Trimming removed 4 bases from V and 4 bases from J; junction bases left unmatched: 5. From germline, CDR1 is MNHEY and CDR2 SVGAGI. CDR3 size: 14 residues. CDR3 residues: CASSFPGQGYEQYF. CDR3 in DNA: TGTGCCAGCAGTTTCCCGGGACAGGGATACGAGCAGTACTTC.

This clonotype was seen only a few times. The rearrangement uses TRBV3-1 and TRBJ2-2, with D possibly being TRBD2 (5 bases). Trimming stripped 3 bases from V and 5 bases from J, with 16 bases between. The CDR3 runs 16 residues. CDR1 is LGHDT and CDR2 is YNNKEL in the germline V gene (reference sequence). CDR3 sequence: CASSQLGLAGTGELFF. DNA of the CDR3: TGTGCCAGCAGCCAGTTAGGGCTAGCTGGTACCGGGGAGCTGTTTTTT.

This clonotype appeared many times. The chain links TRBV12-3 or TRBV12-4 to TRBJ1-6, with D possibly matching TRBD1 (5 bases). This CDR3 has 13 residues. V dropped 8 bases and J dropped 7 bases, with 12 bases sitting between them. Here the CDR3 reads CASGRDGNSPLHF. The CDR3, as DNA: TGTGCCAGCGGGAGGGACGGGAATTCACCCCTCCACTTT.

This clonotype was counted at least ten times. The rearrangement links TRBV27 to TRBJ1-2, with 7 bases aligning to TRBD1. Germline lookup yields CDR1 MNHEY and CDR2 SMNVEV (reference sequence). J lost 10 bases, V lost 5 bases, and 7 bases had no gene match. The CDR3 is 12 amino acids. CDR3 nucleotides: TGTGCCAGCAGTCAACGACAGGGAGACTACACCTTC. It specifies CASSQRQGDYTF.

This clonotype came up many times. The chain couples TRBV10-2 to TRBJ2-7, with unresolved D. Trimming shortened V by 2 bases and J by 5 bases, and 1 base separated the two germline ends. The CDR3 runs 10 residues. Germline assignment: CDR1 WSHSY and CDR2 SAAADI. In DNA, the CDR3 is TGCGCCAGCAGTGAGAACGAGCAGTACTTC. Its translation: CASSENEQYF.

This clonotype was counted ten times or more. The J gene is TRBJ2-3, the V gene TRBV5-1; D is undetermined. CDR1 SGHRS and CDR2 YFSETQ come from the germline V gene. Trimming took off 4 bases at V and 2 bases at J, with 11 bases between the two ends. The CDR3 spans 14 residues. CDR3 residues: CASSRQPNTDTQYF. For the CDR3, the DNA is TGCGCCAGCAGCCGGCAGCCCAACACAGATACGCAGTATTTT.

In its sample, this clonotype was seen many times. The chain is built from TRBV25-1 and TRBJ2-3; D might be TRBD1 (5 bases). Trimming removed 3 bases from V and 2 bases from J, with 12 bases in between. CDR3 length: 15 amino acids. CDR1 is MGHDK and CDR2 is SYGVNS in the germline V gene. DNA of the CDR3: TGTGCCAGCAGTGACAGAAGGGGCTTCACAGATACGCAGTATTTT. Its protein product is CASSDRRGFTDTQYF.